This T cell receptor beta chain was captured by sequencing in a study of OX40 agonist ivuxolimab in advanced cancers. Whole-study results and caveats: Circulating CD4+ and CD8+ T cells showed clonal expansion by week 6 at 0.1 to 3.0 mg/kg.

The CDR3 has 12 amino acids. Between the trimmed V and J ends, which lost 1 base and 3 bases, there was a span of 2 bases. The V gene's germline CDR1 is PRHDT and CDR2 FYEKMQ (reference sequence). Clones were sequenced by immunoSEQ multiplex PCR, and TCRdb holds only the in-frame ones, with some missing. The sample includes about 100,000 clones, about 86% seen only once; the top ten take 5.5%. Comment on this clone: Its antigen is currently unknown.

The chain joins TRBV13 to TRBJ2-3; no definite D call. Sample: CD4+ or CD8+ T cells sorted from blood, taken in a trial of the OX40 agonist ivuxolimab. This TCR came from an adult with an advanced solid tumor such as melanoma, head and neck, liver or kidney cancer. The CDR3 DNA follows: TGTGCCAGCAGCTTAGTAACAGATACGCAGTATTTT. Translating gives CASSLVTDTQYF.